This T cell receptor beta chain was sequenced during a study of T cells in Graves' hyperthyroidism and ophthalmopathy. Amplified regions were TCR beta CDR3 sequences from RNA transcripts. First-round RT-PCR of the TCR CDR3 relied on the HTBI primer set. Via MiXCR, TCRdb re-called the multiplex PCR reads, giving one row per CDR3 protein. Of 600,000 to 800,000 distinct CDR3 sequences listed, 35% were seen once; the top ten hold roughly 31%. CDR1 and CDR2 from the germline V gene are ENHRY and SYGVKD. This CDR3 comprises 8 residues. This sequence originates from a woman aged 40 to 55 with Graves' hyperthyroidism. Sequenced: blood. The chain has TRBV10-3 and TRBJ2-7; D not certain. In DNA form, the CDR3 reads TGTCCCAGCAATGAGCAGTACTTC. Translated: CPSNEQYF.